Below, one T cell receptor beta chain is given with its context. Its antigen is currently unknown. The record originates from a study of post-analysis software for immune sequencing data. Study conclusions and caveats: Controls showed lower frequencies than patients for five TRBV segments, and TRBV5-6, TRBV5-1 and TRBV20-1 were among these.

Prepared TCR beta cDNA libraries contained unique molecular identifiers. TCRdb ran MiXCR on the PCR reads and lists one entry per CDR3 protein. This repertoire shows about 210,000 distinct CDR3 sequences, over 25% found once; its top ten account for roughly 3.4%. Germline-derived CDR1 and CDR2 are SEHNR and FQNEAQ (reference sequence). The CDR3 runs to 16 residues. Trimming stripped 7 bases from V and 5 bases from J, with 23 bases between. J is TRBJ2-5 and V is TRBV7-9, with a possible D match to TRBD1 (6 bases). The clonotype was recovered from a girl aged 2-17 years with multiple sclerosis. Material: blood. CDR3 coding DNA: TGTGCCAGCAAAAGTCTCGAGGGACACCCTGGGGAGACCCAGTACTTC. Translated: CASKSLEGHPGETQYF. The whole variable domain, filled in from reference TRBV7-9 and TRBJ2-5, reads DTGVSQNPRHKITKRGQNVTFRCDPISEHNRLYWYRQTLGQGPEFLTYFQNEAQLEKSRLLSDRFSAERPKGSFSTLEIQRTEQGDSAMYLCASKSLEGHPGETQYFGPGTRLLVL.